The 9 T cell receptor beta chains in this list originate from one sample, sequenced in a study of T cells in Graves' hyperthyroidism and ophthalmopathy. Amplified TCR beta CDR3 regions came from RNA transcripts. HTBI primers drove first-round RT-PCR of the TCR CDR3. TCRdb reprocessed the multiplex PCR reads with MiXCR, giving one entry per CDR3 protein. The sample has 280,000 or so distinct CDR3 sequences; about 25% are singletons. Sequenced: blood. The receptors shown here come from a man aged 40-49 years with Graves' hyperthyroidism that later progressed to Graves' ophthalmopathy.

This clonotype was counted many times. The chain couples TRBV14 to TRBJ2-7, with 9 bases fitting TRBD1. The CDR3 length is 16 residues. Unmatched junction bases numbered 8, after V lost 1 base and J lost 4 bases. Germline V gives CDR1 SGHDN, CDR2 FVKESK. The CDR3 sequence: CASSQGEGTGLYEQYF. Written as DNA, the CDR3 is TGTGCCAGCAGCCAAGGAGAGGGGACAGGGCTATACGAGCAGTACTTC.

The chain has TRBV6-2 or TRBV6-3 and TRBJ2-5; D might be TRBD1 or TRBD2, each matching 5 bases. The germline V and J ends were trimmed by 4 bases and 2 bases, with 11 bases remaining between them. This CDR3 spans 14 amino acids. Germline lookup yields CDR1 MNHEY and CDR2 SVGEGT. In DNA form, the CDR3 reads TGTGCCAGCAGTTTCCGGGACCTTCAAGAGACCCAGTACTTC. Protein sequence: CASSFRDLQETQYF.

This clonotype was detected ten times or more. The J gene is TRBJ2-7, the V gene TRBV19; D is ambiguous. The CDR3 is 13 amino acids. Trimming removed 8 bases at V and 0 bases at J, with 11 bases between. Per the germline V gene, CDR1 is LNHDA and CDR2 is SQIVND (reference sequence). CDR3 loop: CASARRSSYEQYF. As DNA, the CDR3 is TGTGCCAGTGCAAGGAGAAGCTCCTACGAGCAGTACTTC.

Ten or more counts support this clonotype. The rearrangement joins TRBV7-6 to TRBJ2-2; 10 bases are a match to TRBD2. Looked up from germline, CDR1 is SGHVS and CDR2 is FNYEAQ. The trim removed 5 bases at V and 1 base at J, leaving 4 bases unmatched. This CDR3 contains 16 residues. CDR3 in amino acids: CASSPGLAENTGELFF. CDR3 DNA: TGTGCCAGCAGCCCTGGACTAGCGGAGAACACCGGGGAGCTGTTTTTT.

This clonotype was observed at least ten times. The chain uses TRBV6-1 and TRBJ1-2; the match to TRBD1 covers 7 bases. Losses at the gene ends were 5 bases for V and 6 bases for J; bases not matched to a gene: 6. CDR3 length: 13 residues. CDR1 is MNHNS, CDR2 SASEGT, per germline. The CDR3 DNA sequence: TGTGCCAGCAGTCCTCCACAGGGGAATGGCTACACCTTC. Translation: CASSPPQGNGYTF.

This clonotype occurred many times. The chain joins TRBV12-3 or TRBV12-4 to TRBJ2-5; D is unresolved. The length of the CDR3 is 14 residues. Trimming removed 3 bases from V and 5 bases from J, with 13 bases in between. Here the CDR3 reads CASSLVSVGETQYF. The CDR3 DNA is TGTGCCAGCAGTTTGGTGTCGGTCGGGGAGACCCAGTACTTC.

This clonotype was counted at least ten times. This chain joins TRBV3-1 and TRBJ1-2; 10 nucleotides align to TRBD1. The CDR3 length is 17 residues. V was pared by 0 bases and J by 1 base, with 5 bases of the junction left unmatched. Germline values: CDR1 LGHDT, CDR2 YNNKEL (reference sequence). The CDR3 here is CASSQDLGQGDNYGYTF. The CDR3 bases are TGTGCCAGCAGCCAAGATCTAGGACAGGGGGATAACTATGGCTACACCTTC.

In its sample, this clonotype was seen a few times. This rearrangement joins TRBV6-2 or TRBV6-3 to TRBJ2-7; maybe TRBD2 (5 bases). CDR1 and CDR2 from the germline V gene are MNHEY and SVGEGT. V was shortened by 7 bases and J by 2 bases, with 12 bases between the two germline ends. This CDR3 region has 13 residues. CDR3 sequence reads: CASKGSATYEQYF. The CDR3 DNA sequence: TGTGCCAGCAAGGGTAGCGCGACCTACGAGCAGTACTTC.

This clonotype has ten or more counts. The chain links TRBV6-2 or TRBV6-3 to TRBJ2-7, with D perhaps matching TRBD1 (6 bases). CDR3 length: 14 residues. V lost 7 bases and J lost 4, with 17 bases in between. Looked up from germline, CDR1 is MNHEY and CDR2 is SVGEGT. The CDR3 bases are TGTGCCAGCACCCAAGCCGGGACACAGTACGAGCAGTACTTC. Residues: CASTQAGTQYEQYF.